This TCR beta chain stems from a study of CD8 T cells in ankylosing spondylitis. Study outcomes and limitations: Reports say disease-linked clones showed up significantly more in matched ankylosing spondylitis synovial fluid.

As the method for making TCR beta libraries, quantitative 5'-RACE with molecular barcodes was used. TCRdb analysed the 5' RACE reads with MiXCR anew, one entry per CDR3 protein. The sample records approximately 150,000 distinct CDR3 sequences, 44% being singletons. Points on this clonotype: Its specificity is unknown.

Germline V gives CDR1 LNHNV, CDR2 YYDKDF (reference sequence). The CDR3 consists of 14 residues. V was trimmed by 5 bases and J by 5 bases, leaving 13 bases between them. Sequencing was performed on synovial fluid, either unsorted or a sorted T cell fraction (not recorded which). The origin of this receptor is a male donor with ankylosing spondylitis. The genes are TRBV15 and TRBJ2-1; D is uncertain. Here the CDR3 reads CATSDMNRNNEQFF. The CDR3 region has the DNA TGTGCCACCAGCGACATGAACCGGAACAATGAGCAGTTCTTC.